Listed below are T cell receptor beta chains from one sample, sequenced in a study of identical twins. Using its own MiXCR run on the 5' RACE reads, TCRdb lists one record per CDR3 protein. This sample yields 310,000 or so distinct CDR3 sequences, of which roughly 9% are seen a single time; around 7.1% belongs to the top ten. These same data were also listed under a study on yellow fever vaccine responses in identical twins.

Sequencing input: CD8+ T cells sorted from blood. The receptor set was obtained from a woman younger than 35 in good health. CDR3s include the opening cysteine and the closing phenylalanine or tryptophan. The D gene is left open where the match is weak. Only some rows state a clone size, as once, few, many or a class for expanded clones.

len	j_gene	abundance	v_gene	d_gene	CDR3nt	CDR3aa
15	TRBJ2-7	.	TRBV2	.	TGTGCCAGCAGTGAATTCCTCGCAGGGGGGTACGAGCAGTACTTC	CASSEFLAGGYEQYF
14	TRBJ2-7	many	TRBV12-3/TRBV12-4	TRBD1	TGTGCCAGCAGTTTCGCAGGACAGGGCTACGAGCAGTACTTC	CASSFAGQGYEQYF
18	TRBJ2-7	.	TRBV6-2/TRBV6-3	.	TGTGCCAGCAGTTACCTTAGAACGGGGCCGATCCAATACTACGAGCAGTACTTC	CASSYLRTGPIQYYEQYF
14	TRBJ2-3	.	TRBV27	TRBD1	TGTGCCAGCCAGCGGACAGGGGGCACAGATACGCAGTATTTT	CASQRTGGTDTQYF
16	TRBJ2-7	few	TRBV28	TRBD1	TGTGCCAGCAGTTCAGCCGGGACAGGGGTTTCCTACGAGCAGTACTTC	CASSSAGTGVSYEQYF
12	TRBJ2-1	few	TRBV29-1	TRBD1	TGCAGCGTTGCCTCCACAGGGGATGAGCAGTTCTTC	CSVASTGDEQFF
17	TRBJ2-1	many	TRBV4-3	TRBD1	TGCGCCAGCAGCCAAACCTGGACAGGGGAATTATACAATGAGCAGTTCTTC	CASSQTWTGELYNEQFF
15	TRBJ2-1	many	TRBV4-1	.	TGCGCCAGCAGCCTGCTCTTCGAAACCTACAATGAGCAGTTCTTC	CASSLLFETYNEQFF
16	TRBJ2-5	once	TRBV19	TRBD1	TGTGCCAGTAGTATCCCGACAGGGGTTTACCAAGAGACCCAGTACTTC	CASSIPTGVYQETQYF
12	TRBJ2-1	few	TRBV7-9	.	TGTGCCGCCGAAAATTATGGGAATGAATGTTTCTTC	CAAENYGNECFF
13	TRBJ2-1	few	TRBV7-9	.	TGTGCCAGCACCCACCAAGGACGTAATGAGCAGTTCTTC	CASTHQGRNEQFF
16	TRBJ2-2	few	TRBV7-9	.	TGTGCCAGCAGCTTAGAAACGGCCGCGAACACCGGGGAGCTGTTTTTT	CASSLETAANTGELFF
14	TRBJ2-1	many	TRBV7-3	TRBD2	TGTGCCAGCAGCTTAAGAGCGGGGGGGGGTGAGCAGTTCTTC	CASSLRAGGGEQFF
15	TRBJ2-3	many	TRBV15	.	TGTGCCACCAGCAGAGAGGACAAACCCACAGATACGCAGTATTTT	CATSREDKPTDTQYF
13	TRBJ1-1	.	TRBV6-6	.	TGTGCCAGCACGACAGGAGGCGCCACTGAAGCTTTCTTT	CASTTGGATEAFF
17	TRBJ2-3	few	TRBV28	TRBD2	TGTGCCAGCAGTCCGGGACTAGCGGGAGGCCTCACAGATACGCAGTATTTT	CASSPGLAGGLTDTQYF
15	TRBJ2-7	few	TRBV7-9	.	TGTGCCAGCAGCTTGTCCCCCCAGGGAGACTACGAGCAGTACTTC	CASSLSPQGDYEQYF
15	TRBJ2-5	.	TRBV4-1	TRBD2	TGCGCCAGCAGCCCGCGGCTAGCGGGAGCAGAGACCCAGTACTTC	CASSPRLAGAETQYF
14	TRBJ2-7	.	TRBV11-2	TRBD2	TGTGCCAGCAGCTTGCATAGCGGGCCCTACGAGCAGTACTTC	CASSLHSGPYEQYF
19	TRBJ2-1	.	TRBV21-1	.	TGTGCCAGCAGCATCGGAATACAGGGTAGGGAGGGTAGGTACAATGAGCAGTTCTTC	CASSIGIQGREGRYNEQFF
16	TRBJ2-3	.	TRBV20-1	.	TGCAGTGCGCCGGGACCCGGCACGGTTGGCACAGATACGCAGTATTTT	CSAPGPGTVGTDTQYF
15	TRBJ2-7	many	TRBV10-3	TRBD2	TGTGCCATCAGTGATATTGAGGCGGGAGGTTCTGAGCAGTACTTC	CAISDIEAGGSEQYF
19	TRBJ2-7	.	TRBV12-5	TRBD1	TGTGCTAGTGGTTTCTCCGGGGGTTTGCCGGGACAGGAATTTTTCGAGCAGTACTTC	CASGFSGGLPGQEFFEQYF
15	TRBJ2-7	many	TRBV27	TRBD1	TGTGCCAGCAGTCCGGGACAGGGGAGCTCCTACGAGCAGTACTTC	CASSPGQGSSYEQYF
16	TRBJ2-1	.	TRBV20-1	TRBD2	TGCAGTGCTAGACCTAGCGGGGGCAGCTCCTACAATGAGCAGTTCTTC	CSARPSGGSSYNEQFF
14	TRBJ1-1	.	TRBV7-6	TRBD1	TGTGCCAGCAGCTTATTAGGACAGGGGGGTGAAGCTTTCTTT	CASSLLGQGGEAFF
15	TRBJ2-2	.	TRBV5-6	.	TGTGCCAGCAGCCCTCGTCCTAAAAACACCGGGGAGCTGTTTTTT	CASSPRPKNTGELFF
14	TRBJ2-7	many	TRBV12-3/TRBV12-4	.	TGTGCCAGCATGGCTTTGGGCACATCCTACGAGCAGTACTTC	CASMALGTSYEQYF
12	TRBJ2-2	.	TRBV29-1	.	TGCAGCGTTTACGCGAACACCGGGGAGCTGTTTTTT	CSVYANTGELFF
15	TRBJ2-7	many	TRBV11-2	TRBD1	TGTGCCAGCAGCTTAGACCCGGGACAGGTCTACGAGCAGTACTTC	CASSLDPGQVYEQYF
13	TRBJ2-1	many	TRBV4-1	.	TGCGCCAGCAGCCGGATTCGGGACCCCGAGCAGTTCTTC	CASSRIRDPEQFF
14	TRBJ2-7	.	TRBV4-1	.	TGCGCCAGCAGCCAACCGGTAGGGGCCTACGAGCAGTACTTC	CASSQPVGAYEQYF